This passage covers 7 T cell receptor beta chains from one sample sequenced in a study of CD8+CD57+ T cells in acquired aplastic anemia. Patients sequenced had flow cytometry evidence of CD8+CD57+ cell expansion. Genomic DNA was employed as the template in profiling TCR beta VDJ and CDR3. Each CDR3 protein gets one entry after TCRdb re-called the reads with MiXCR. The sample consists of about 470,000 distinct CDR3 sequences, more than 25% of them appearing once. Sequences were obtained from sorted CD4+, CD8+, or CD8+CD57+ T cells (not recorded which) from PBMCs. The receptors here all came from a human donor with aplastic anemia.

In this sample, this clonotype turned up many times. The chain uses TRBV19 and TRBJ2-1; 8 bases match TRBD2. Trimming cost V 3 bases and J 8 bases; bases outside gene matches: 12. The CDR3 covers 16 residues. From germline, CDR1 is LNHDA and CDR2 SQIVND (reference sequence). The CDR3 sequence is CASSIDARGGLDEQFF. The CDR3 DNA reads TGTGCCAGTAGTATTGACGCTCGCGGGGGGTTGGATGAGCAGTTCTTC.

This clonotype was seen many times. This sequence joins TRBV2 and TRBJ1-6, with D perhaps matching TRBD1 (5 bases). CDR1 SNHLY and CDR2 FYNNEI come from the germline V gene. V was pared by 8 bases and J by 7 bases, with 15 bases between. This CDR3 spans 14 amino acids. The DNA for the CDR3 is TGTGCCAGCCGACCCGGGACGGAAAATTCACCCCTCCACTTT. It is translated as CASRPGTENSPLHF.

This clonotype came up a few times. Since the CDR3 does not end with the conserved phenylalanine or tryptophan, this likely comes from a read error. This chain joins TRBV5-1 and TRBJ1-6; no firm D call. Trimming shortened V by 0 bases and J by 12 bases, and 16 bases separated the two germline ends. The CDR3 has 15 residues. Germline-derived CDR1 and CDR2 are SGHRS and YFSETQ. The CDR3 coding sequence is TGCGCCAGCAGCTTGGAAGGGCCCCATACTGGACCCCTCCACCTT. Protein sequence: CASSLEGPHTGPLHL.

The CDR3 DNA sequence: TGCAGCGTTGAAGGGGCCACGGGGCTAGCGGGAGTCTGGAACACAGATACGCAGTATTTT. Its protein product is CSVEGATGLAGVWNTDTQYF. The chain combines TRBV29-1 with TRBJ2-3, with 10 bases lining up with TRBD2. Germline CDR1 and CDR2: SQVTM and ANQGSEA. V was clipped by 1 base and J by 2 bases; unmatched bases: 18. CDR3 length equals 20 residues.

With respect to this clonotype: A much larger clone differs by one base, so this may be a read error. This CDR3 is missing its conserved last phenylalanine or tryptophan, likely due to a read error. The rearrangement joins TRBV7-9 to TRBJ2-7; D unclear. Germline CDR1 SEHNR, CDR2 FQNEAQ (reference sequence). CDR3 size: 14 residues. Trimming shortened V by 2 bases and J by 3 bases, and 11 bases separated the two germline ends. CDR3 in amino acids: CASSLSPKNYEQYL. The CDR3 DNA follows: TGTGCCAGCAGCTTAAGCCCAAAGAACTACGAGCAGTACCTC.

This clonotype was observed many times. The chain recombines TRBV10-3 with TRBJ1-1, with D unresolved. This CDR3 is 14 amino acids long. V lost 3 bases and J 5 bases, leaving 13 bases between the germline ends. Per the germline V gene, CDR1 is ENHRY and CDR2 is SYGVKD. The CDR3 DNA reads TGTGCCATCAGTGAAGACCCGCTAAGGACTGAAGCTTTCTTT. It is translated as CAISEDPLRTEAFF.

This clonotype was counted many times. For the CDR3, the DNA is TGTGCCAGCAGTTCAAAATCATATGGCTACACCTTC. Translated: CASSSKSYGYTF. The chain couples TRBV12-3 or TRBV12-4 to TRBJ1-2; D gene ambiguous. V gave up 4 bases and J gave up 5 bases, with 8 bases separating them. This CDR3 spans 12 amino acids.